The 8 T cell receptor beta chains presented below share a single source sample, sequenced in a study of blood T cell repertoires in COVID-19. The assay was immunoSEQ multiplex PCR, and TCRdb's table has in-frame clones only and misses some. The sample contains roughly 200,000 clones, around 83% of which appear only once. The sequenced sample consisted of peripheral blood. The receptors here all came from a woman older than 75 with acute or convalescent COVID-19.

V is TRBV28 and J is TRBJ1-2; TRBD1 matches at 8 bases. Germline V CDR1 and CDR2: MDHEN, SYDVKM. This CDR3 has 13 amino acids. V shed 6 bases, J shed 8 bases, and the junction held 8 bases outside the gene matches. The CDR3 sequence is CASSRQGAQGYTF. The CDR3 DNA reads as TGTGCCAGCAGCCGCCAGGGGGCGCAAGGCTACACCTTC.

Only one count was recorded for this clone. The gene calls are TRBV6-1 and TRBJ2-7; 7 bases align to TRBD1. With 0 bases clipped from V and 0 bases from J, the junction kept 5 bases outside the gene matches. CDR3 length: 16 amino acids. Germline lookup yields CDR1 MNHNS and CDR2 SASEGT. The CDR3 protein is CASSEAPAGGSYEQYF. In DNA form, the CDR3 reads TGTGCCAGCAGTGAAGCTCCGGCAGGGGGCTCCTACGAGCAGTACTTC.

This CDR3 reads CASSFVRLLGQGDRYEQYF. The DNA for the CDR3 is TGTGCCAGCAGCTTTGTCCGCCTTTTAGGACAGGGGGATAGGTACGAGCAGTACTTC. This chain joins TRBV5-6 and TRBJ2-7, with 10 bases that match TRBD1. The V segment lost 2 bases and the J segment 4 bases; nucleotides outside the gene matches: 18. The CDR3 covers 19 residues. Germline loops: CDR1 SGHDT, CDR2 YYEEEE.

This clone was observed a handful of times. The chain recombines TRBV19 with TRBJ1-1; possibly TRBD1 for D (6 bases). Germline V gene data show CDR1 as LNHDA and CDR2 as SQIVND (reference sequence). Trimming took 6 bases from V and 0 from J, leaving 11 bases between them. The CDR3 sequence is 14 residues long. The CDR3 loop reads CASRLGTMNTEAFF. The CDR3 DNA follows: TGTGCCAGTAGGCTCGGGACAATGAACACTGAAGCTTTCTTT.

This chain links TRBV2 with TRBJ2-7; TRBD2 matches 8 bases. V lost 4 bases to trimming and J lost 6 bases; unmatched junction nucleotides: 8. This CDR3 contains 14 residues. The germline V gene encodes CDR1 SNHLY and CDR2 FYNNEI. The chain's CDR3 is CASSVGAGEFEQYF. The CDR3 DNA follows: TGTGCCAGCAGTGTCGGAGCGGGAGAGTTCGAGCAGTACTTC.

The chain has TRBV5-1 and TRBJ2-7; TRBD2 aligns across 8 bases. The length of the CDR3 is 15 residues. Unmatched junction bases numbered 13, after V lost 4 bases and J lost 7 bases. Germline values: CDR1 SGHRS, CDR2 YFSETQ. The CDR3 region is CASSPQPAGVGEQYF. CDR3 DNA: TGCGCCAGCAGCCCCCAGCCAGCGGGAGTAGGGGAGCAGTACTTC.

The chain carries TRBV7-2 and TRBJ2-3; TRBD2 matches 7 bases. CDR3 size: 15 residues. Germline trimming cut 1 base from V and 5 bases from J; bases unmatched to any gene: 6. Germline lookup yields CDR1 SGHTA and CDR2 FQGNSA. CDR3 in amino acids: CASSLDPAGVDTQYF. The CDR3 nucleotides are TGTGCCAGCAGCTTAGATCCCGCGGGAGTAGATACGCAGTATTTT.

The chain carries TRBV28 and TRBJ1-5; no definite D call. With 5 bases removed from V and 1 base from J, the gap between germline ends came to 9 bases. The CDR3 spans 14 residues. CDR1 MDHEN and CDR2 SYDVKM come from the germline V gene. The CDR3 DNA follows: TGTGCCAGCAGTGCCGCCGGGAGCAATCAGCCCCAGCATTTT. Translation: CASSAAGSNQPQHF.